This is a list of T cell receptor beta chains from one sample in a study of Ad26.COV2.S vaccination and SARS-CoV-2 variants. The protocol was immunoSEQ multiplex PCR, while the TCRdb copy is restricted to in-frame clones and leaves out a portion. This table holds more than 300,000 clones, roughly 86% found once. Sequences were derived from peripheral blood, sampled in a trial of Ad26.COV2.S vaccine versus placebo. The receptors come from a person between 18 and 59 years old who received the Ad26.COV2.S COVID-19 vaccine or a placebo. Both conserved end residues are part of each CDR3. The D gene is left open where the match is weak. A clone size is listed for some rows: how often the clone was seen (once, few, many), or a class if it is expanded.

CDR3 length | J gene | clone size | D gene | V gene | CDR3 DNA | CDR3 protein
14 | TRBJ2-7 | . | . | TRBV30 | TGTGCTGCCCTATCTAGGAGGAGCTCCTACGAGCAGTACTTC | CAALSRRSSYEQYF
13 | TRBJ1-6 | . | . | TRBV6-5 | TGTGCCAGCAGGAGGGCGCTCAATTCACCCCTCCACTTT | CASRRALNSPLHF
13 | TRBJ1-5 | . | . | TRBV6-1 | TGTGCCAGCAGTGATACGTCAAATCAGCCCCAGCATTTT | CASSDTSNQPQHF
14 | TRBJ1-1 | . | TRBD1 | TRBV18 | TGTGCCAGCTCACCCGGACAGGCGAACACTGAAGCTTTCTTT | CASSPGQANTEAFF
20 | TRBJ2-6 | . | TRBD1 | TRBV18 | TGTGCCAGCTCACGTTCCGGGATGTCAGGGGGCGCGGCTGGGGCCAACGTCCTGACTTTC | CASSRSGMSGGAAGANVLTF
12 | TRBJ1-2 | . | . | TRBV28 | TGTGCCAGCAGTTCCCGGACCGGTCGCTACACCTTC | CASSSRTGRYTF
15 | TRBJ2-7 | . | TRBD1 | TRBV7-3 | TGTGCCAGCAGCGCGAGGCCGGGACAGGGCTACGAGCAGTACTTC | CASSARPGQGYEQYF
16 | TRBJ1-4 | . | . | TRBV7-2 | TGTGCCAGCAGCTTAGCGAGAGGACAGATTAATGAAAAACTGTTTTTT | CASSLARGQINEKLFF
13 | TRBJ1-2 | . | . | TRBV12-3/TRBV12-4 | TGTGCCAGCAGTTCCCAGGCAAAGGGGCGGAACACCTTC | CASSSQAKGRNTF
17 | TRBJ2-1 | . | TRBD1 | TRBV16 | TGTGCCAGCAGCCAACCCGGACAGGGGGCTTCCTACAATGAGCAGTTCTTC | CASSQPGQGASYNEQFF
14 | TRBJ1-2 | . | . | TRBV27 | TGTGCCAGCAGTTTGAAGAAAGTCAACTATGGCTACACCTTC | CASSLKKVNYGYTF
14 | TRBJ2-3 | . | . | TRBV7-9 | TGTGCCAGCAGCGGCGAGGGAAGCACAGATACGCAGTATTTT | CASSGEGSTDTQYF
13 | TRBJ2-7 | . | . | TRBV6-1 | TGTGCCAGCAGTGACCCACGCCTCTACGAGCAGTACTTC | CASSDPRLYEQYF
13 | TRBJ2-2 | . | . | TRBV6-1 | TGTGCCAGCAGTGAAGCGCTTCCGGGGGAGCTGTTTTTT | CASSEALPGELFF
14 | TRBJ1-1 | once | TRBD1 | TRBV19 | TGTGCCAGTAACCTGGGACAGGGGAGAACTGAAGCTTTCTTT | CASNLGQGRTEAFF
16 | TRBJ2-1 | . | . | TRBV5-4 | TGTGCCAGCAGCTTTTGGGGGACGGTTTCGGGCAATGAGCAGTTCTTC | CASSFWGTVSGNEQFF
13 | TRBJ1-1 | . | TRBD1 | TRBV6-5 | TGTGCCAGCAGTTATCAGGGGGACACTGAAGCTTTCTTT | CASSYQGDTEAFF
14 | TRBJ2-1 | . | TRBD1 | TRBV11-3 | TGTGCCAGCAGCCCGCGGACAGGGGAGGGTGAGCAGTTCTTC | CASSPRTGEGEQFF
16 | TRBJ2-1 | . | . | TRBV6-1 | TGTGCCAGCAGTGGACTCAGGGAGTACTCCTACAATGAGCAGTTCTTC | CASSGLREYSYNEQFF
14 | TRBJ2-2 | . | . | TRBV18 | TGTGCCAGCTCACCACTGTTAACTACCGGGGAGCTGTTTTTT | CASSPLLTTGELFF
18 | TRBJ2-3 | . | TRBD2 | TRBV3-1/TRBV3-2 | TGTGCCAGCAGCCAGAAGGGGGCGGGACTAGCGGGAGTAGATACGCAGTATTTT | CASSQKGAGLAGVDTQYF
15 | TRBJ1-1 | few | . | TRBV30 | TGTGCCTGGAGTGATAGCGAGTACATGAACACTGAAGCTTTCTTT | CAWSDSEYMNTEAFF
13 | TRBJ1-1 | . | . | TRBV5-6 | TGTGCCAGCAGCTTGGTATGGCGGACTGAAGCTTTCTTT | CASSLVWRTEAFF
14 | TRBJ2-2 | . | TRBD2 | TRBV6-5 | TGTGCCAGCAGGGGGGGACTAGCGACCGGGGAGCTGTTTTTT | CASRGGLATGELFF
17 | TRBJ2-1 | . | . | TRBV7-9 | TGTGCCAGCAGCGCCATCCCTGAGGGTTGGCAGGTCGATGAGCAGTTCTTC | CASSAIPEGWQVDEQFF
16 | TRBJ2-2 | once | . | TRBV5-4 | TGTGCCAGCAGCCCCGGAGGGTCCGGGGTAGTCGGGGAGCTGTTTTTT | CASSPGGSGVVGELFF